This TCR beta chain was found in a study of blood T cell repertoires in COVID-19. Study as a whole: Acute and convalescent COVID-19 samples came from the United States, Italy and Spain. Sources were T cells, B-cell-depleted T cells, or PBMCs; the material itself was cDNA or gDNA.

It was during active infection that Seattle patients were enrolled and then longitudinally followed. The germline V gene has CDR1 KGHSH and CDR2 LQKENI. The V gene end was trimmed by 4 bases and the J gene end by 2 bases; junction bases not matched to a gene: 11. The CDR3 loop spans 17 amino acids. In the original processing: Researchers report that nucleated cell counts were estimated from reference gene primer amplification. The protocol was immunoSEQ multiplex PCR, while the TCRdb copy is restricted to in-frame clones and leaves out a portion. V, J and clone size reflect that table, while D and trimming were determined from the DNA. The table lists roughly 230,000 clones, 65% to 90% of them singletons, with roughly 5% in the top ten. This clone was seen only once.

This chain connects TRBV18 to TRBJ1-2; 9 bases align to TRBD1. The sequence derives from a man aged 50-60 years with COVID-19, enrolled during active disease. Sequencing was done on a sample of peripheral blood. The CDR3 sequence is CASSLRDRVGRNYGYTF. CDR3 bases: TGTGCCAGCTCACTACGGGACAGGGTTGGAAGAAACTATGGCTACACCTTC.